This TCR beta chain was profiled in a study of Graves' ophthalmopathy and Graves' hyperthyroidism. Only one count was recorded for this clonotype. Amplification targeted the TCR beta CDR3 regions, with RNA transcripts as the source material. The first round was an RT-PCR with HTBI primers, and the second round was a multiplex PCR. TCRdb reprocessed the multiplex PCR reads with MiXCR, giving one entry per CDR3 protein. The repertoire includes 350,000 to 400,000 distinct CDR3 sequences, 15% to 19% of them detected once, and roughly 7% sits in the top ten. Germline V gives CDR1 SGHTA, CDR2 FQGNSA. The CDR3 loop spans 15 amino acids. V was clipped by 6 bases and J by 6 bases; unmatched bases: 13.

This receptor was obtained from a woman in her late teens or twenties with stable Graves' hyperthyroidism. V is TRBV7-2 and J is TRBJ1-2; 7 bases align to TRBD1. The sample was peripheral blood. Here the CDR3 reads CASRPSDRSRNGYTF. The CDR3, as DNA: TGTGCCAGCAGACCCTCGGACAGGTCTAGGAATGGCTACACCTTC.